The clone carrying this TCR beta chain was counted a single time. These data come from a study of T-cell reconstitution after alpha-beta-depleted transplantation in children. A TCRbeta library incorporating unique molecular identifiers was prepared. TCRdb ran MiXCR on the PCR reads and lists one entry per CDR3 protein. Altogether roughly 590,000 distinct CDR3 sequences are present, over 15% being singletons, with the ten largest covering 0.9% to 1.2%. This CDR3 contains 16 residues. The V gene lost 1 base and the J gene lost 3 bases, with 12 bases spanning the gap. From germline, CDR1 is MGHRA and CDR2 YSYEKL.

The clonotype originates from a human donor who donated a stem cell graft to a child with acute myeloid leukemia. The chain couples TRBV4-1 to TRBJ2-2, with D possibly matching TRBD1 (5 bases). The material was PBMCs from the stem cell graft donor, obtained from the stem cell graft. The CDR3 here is CASSQGRRADTGELFF. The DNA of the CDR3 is TGCGCCAGCAGCCAAGGACGCAGGGCGGACACCGGGGAGCTGTTTTTT.